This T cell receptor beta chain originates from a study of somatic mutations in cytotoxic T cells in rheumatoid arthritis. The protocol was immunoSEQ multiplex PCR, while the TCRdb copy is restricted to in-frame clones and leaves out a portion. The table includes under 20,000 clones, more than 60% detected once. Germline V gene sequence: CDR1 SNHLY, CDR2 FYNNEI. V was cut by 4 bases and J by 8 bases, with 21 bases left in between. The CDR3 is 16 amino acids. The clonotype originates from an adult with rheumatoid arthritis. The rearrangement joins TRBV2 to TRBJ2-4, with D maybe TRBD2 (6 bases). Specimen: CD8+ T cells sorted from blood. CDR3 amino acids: CASSGGGESSIDIQYF. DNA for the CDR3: TGTGCCAGCAGTGGAGGCGGGGAGTCATCCATCGACATTCAGTACTTC.